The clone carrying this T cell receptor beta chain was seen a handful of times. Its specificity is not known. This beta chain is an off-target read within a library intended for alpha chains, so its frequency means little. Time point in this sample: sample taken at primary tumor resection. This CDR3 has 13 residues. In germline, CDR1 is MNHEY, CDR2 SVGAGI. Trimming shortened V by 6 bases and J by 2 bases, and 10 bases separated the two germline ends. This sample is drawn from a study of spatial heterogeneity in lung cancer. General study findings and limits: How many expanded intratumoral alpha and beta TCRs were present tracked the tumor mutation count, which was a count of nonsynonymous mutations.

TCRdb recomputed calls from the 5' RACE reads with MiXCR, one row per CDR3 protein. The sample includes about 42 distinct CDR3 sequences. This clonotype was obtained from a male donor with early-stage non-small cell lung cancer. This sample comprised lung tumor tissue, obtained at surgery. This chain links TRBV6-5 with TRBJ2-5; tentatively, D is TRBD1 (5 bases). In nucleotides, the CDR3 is TGTGCCAGCAGGACCCCAGGGCAAGAGACCCAGTACTTC. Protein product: CASRTPGQETQYF.